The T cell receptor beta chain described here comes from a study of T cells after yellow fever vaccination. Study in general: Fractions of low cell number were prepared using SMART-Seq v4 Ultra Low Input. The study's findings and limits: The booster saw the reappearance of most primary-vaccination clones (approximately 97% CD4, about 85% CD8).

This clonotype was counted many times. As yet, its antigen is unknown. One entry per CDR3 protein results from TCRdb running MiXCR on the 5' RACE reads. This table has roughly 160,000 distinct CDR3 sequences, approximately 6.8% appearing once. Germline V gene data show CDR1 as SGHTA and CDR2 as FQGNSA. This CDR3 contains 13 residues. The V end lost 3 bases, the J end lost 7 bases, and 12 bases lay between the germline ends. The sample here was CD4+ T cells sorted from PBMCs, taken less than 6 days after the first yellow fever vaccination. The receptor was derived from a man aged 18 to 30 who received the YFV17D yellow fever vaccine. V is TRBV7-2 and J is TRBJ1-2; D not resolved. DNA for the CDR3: TGTGCCAGCAGCTTGTCGAGGGTGCCTGGCTACACCTTC. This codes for CASSLSRVPGYTF.